The 25 T cell receptor beta chains in this list originate from one sample, sequenced in a study of CD8 T cells in ankylosing spondylitis. TCRdb re-derived calls from the 5' RACE reads in MiXCR, one entry per CDR3 protein. The repertoire holds 650,000 to 800,000 distinct CDR3 sequences, around 20% seen once, with approximately 18% in the top ten. These receptors have no known antigen. Findings and caveats of the study: There was a TCR beta motif, made of several highly homologous variants, that appeared characteristic of ankylosing spondylitis blood.

Input material: blood, either unsorted or a sorted T cell fraction (not recorded which). All receptors come from a male donor with ankylosing spondylitis.

The chain employs TRBV12-3 or TRBV12-4 and TRBJ2-7, with TRBD2 matching 11 bases. The CDR3 has 15 residues. V was clipped by 5 bases and J by 2 bases; unmatched bases: 5. The CDR3 region is CASSPVAGGTYEQYF. Written as DNA, the CDR3 is TGTGCCAGCAGTCCCGTAGCGGGAGGGACCTACGAGCAGTACTTC.

The chain is built from TRBV18 and TRBJ2-3; 7 nucleotides line up with TRBD2. The J segment lost 5 bases and the V segment lost 3 bases, leaving 5 bases of the junction unmatched. This CDR3 has 14 residues. Per the germline V gene, CDR1 is KGHSH and CDR2 is LQKENI. CDR3 in amino acids: CASSPAGEEDTQYF. CDR3 DNA: TGTGCCAGCTCACCGGCGGGGGAGGAAGATACGCAGTATTTT.

The chain links TRBV11-2 to TRBJ1-4; D not certain. The germline V and J ends were trimmed by 1 base and 4 bases, with 13 bases remaining between them. CDR3 length: 16 amino acids. In germline, CDR1 is SGHAT, CDR2 FQNNGV. The CDR3 region has the DNA TGTGCCAGCAGCTTAGGCGGCTTCAGTGTTAATGAAAAACTGTTTTTT. This gives the protein CASSLGGFSVNEKLFF.

There are a few counts of this clonotype. The rearrangement joins TRBV29-1 to TRBJ1-2, with D perhaps TRBD1 (6 bases). Germline V lookup: CDR1 SQVTM, CDR2 ANQGSEA. This CDR3 contains 13 residues. V was pared by 7 bases and J by 3 bases, with 15 bases between. Written as DNA, the CDR3 is TGCAGCGGGGGAGGTTACAGGGACTATGGCTACACCTTC. Translation gives CSGGGYRDYGYTF. The full variable domain, in which reference TRBV29-1 and TRBJ1-2 provide the parts outside the CDR3, is SAVISQKPSRDICQRGTSLTIQCQVDSQVTMMFWYRQQPGQSLTLIATANQGSEATYESGFVIDKFPISRPNLTFSTLTVSNMSPEDSSIYLCSGGGYRDYGYTFGSGTRLTVV.

The rearrangement uses TRBV27 and TRBJ2-1; 9 bases align to TRBD2. CDR1 and CDR2 (germline): MNHEY, SMNVEV (reference sequence). V gave up 5 bases and J gave up 7 bases; unmatched junction bases: 6. The CDR3 is 14 amino acids. The chain's CDR3 is CASSLGGRGNEQFF. The CDR3 DNA sequence: TGTGCCAGCAGTCTCGGCGGGAGGGGGAATGAGCAGTTCTTC.

This clonotype was counted between two and nine times. V usage is TRBV6-2 or TRBV6-3 and J usage is TRBJ2-7; D call uncertain. This CDR3 contains 12 residues. CDR1 MNHEY and CDR2 SVGEGT come from the germline V gene. With 6 bases removed from V and 2 bases from J, the gap between germline ends came to 8 bases. Here the CDR3 DNA reads TGTGCCAGCAGGACACGGGCCTACGAGCAGTACTTC. This sequence encodes CASRTRAYEQYF.

The chain joins TRBV7-2 to TRBJ2-3, with no clear D. Looked up from germline, CDR1 is SGHTA and CDR2 is FQGNSA. CDR3 length: 13 residues. V lost 5 bases to trimming and J lost 8 bases, with 14 bases between them. The CDR3 DNA reads TGTGCCAGCAGCAAAGGTCCCTCTTCTACGCAGTATTTT. Residues: CASSKGPSSTQYF.

This chain connects TRBV21-1 to TRBJ2-7. TRBV21-1 is designated a pseudogene. The CDR3 consists of 15 residues. This CDR3 reads CASSKGAWSSYEQYF. CDR3 nucleotides: TGTGCCAGCAGCAAAGGGGCATGGAGCTCCTACGAGCAGTACTTC.

The rearrangement uses TRBV6-2 or TRBV6-3 and TRBJ2-1; D is uncertain. The CDR3 extends over 15 amino acids. Germline lookup yields CDR1 MNHEY and CDR2 SVGEGT. The germline V and J ends were trimmed by 2 bases and 0 bases, with 8 bases remaining between them. CDR3: CASSYLLGSYNEQFF. As DNA, the CDR3 is TGTGCCAGCAGTTACCTGCTGGGCTCCTACAATGAGCAGTTCTTC.

The gene calls are TRBV20-1 and TRBJ2-1; the match to TRBD2 covers 14 bases. CDR1 and CDR2 from the germline V gene are DFQATT and SNEGSKA (reference sequence). The trim removed 6 bases at V and 4 bases at J, leaving 5 bases unmatched. The length of the CDR3 is 15 residues. Here the CDR3 reads CSASGLAGGYNEQFF. CDR3 DNA sequence: TGCAGTGCCTCCGGACTAGCGGGGGGATACAATGAGCAGTTCTTC.

This clonotype was picked up a small number of times. J is TRBJ1-5 and V is TRBV5-1; D call uncertain. The V gene's germline CDR1 is SGHRS and CDR2 YFSETQ. V lost 0 bases and J 2 bases, leaving 15 bases between the germline ends. The CDR3 contains 17 residues. The DNA of the CDR3 is TGCGCCAGCAGCTTGGCCTGCAGTCCCATGGGCAATCAGCCCCAGCATTTT. Translating gives CASSLACSPMGNQPQHF.

This clonotype was seen a few times. The chain combines TRBV7-9 with TRBJ1-6; D unclear. Germline loops: CDR1 SEHNR, CDR2 FQNEAQ (reference sequence). Between the trimmed V and J ends, which lost 1 base and 5 bases, there was a span of 9 bases. The CDR3 has 15 residues. CDR3 residues: CASSLVRSDNSPLHF. CDR3 nucleotide sequence: TGTGCCAGCAGCTTAGTGCGGTCGGATAATTCACCCCTCCACTTT.

In DNA, the CDR3 is TGTGCCAGCAGCGACAGGGGTAGCGGTTCCTACGAGCAGTACTTC. Its protein is CASSDRGSGSYEQYF. The genes are TRBV12-3 or TRBV12-4 and TRBJ2-7, with 8 bases identical to TRBD1. The CDR3 totals 15 residues. Trimming removed 6 bases from V and 1 base from J; junction bases left unmatched: 8.

This chain uses TRBV11-2 with TRBJ2-2; D is undetermined. With 3 bases removed from V and 5 bases from J, the gap between germline ends came to 16 bases. CDR1 and CDR2 (germline): SGHAT, FQNNGV. The CDR3 loop spans 16 amino acids. This CDR3 reads CASSFTRKRGTGELFF. CDR3 DNA: TGTGCCAGCAGCTTTACCAGGAAGAGAGGTACCGGGGAGCTGTTTTTT.

This clonotype was observed many times. This sequence joins TRBV29-1 and TRBJ2-5; TRBD2 is a possible D gene (5 bases). The CDR3 loop spans 12 amino acids. Germline V lookup: CDR1 SQVTM, CDR2 ANQGSEA. V dropped 4 bases and J dropped 4 bases, with 10 bases sitting between them. CDR3 amino acids: CSVAEGRETQYF. CDR3 nucleotide sequence: TGCAGCGTTGCCGAGGGAAGAGAGACCCAGTACTTC. Based on the CDR3 plus reference TRBV29-1 and TRBJ2-5, the full variable domain is SAVISQKPSRDICQRGTSLTIQCQVDSQVTMMFWYRQQPGQSLTLIATANQGSEATYESGFVIDKFPISRPNLTFSTLTVSNMSPEDSSIYLCSVAEGRETQYFGPGTRLLVL.

This clonotype was seen more than once but under ten times. The gene calls are TRBV24-1 and TRBJ2-1, with TRBD1 matching over 8 bases. The CDR3 covers 16 residues. The trim removed 4 bases at V and 6 bases at J, leaving 10 bases unmatched. Germline lookup yields CDR1 KGHDR and CDR2 SFDVKD. The CDR3 DNA reads as TGTGCCACCAGTGACCCGTCGGACAGGGTAGGCAATGAGCAGTTCTTC. Its protein product is CATSDPSDRVGNEQFF.

This chain joins TRBV6-1 and TRBJ1-4; unclear D gene. The CDR3 consists of 16 residues. Per the germline V gene, CDR1 is MNHNS and CDR2 is SASEGT. With 9 bases removed from V and 0 bases from J, the gap between germline ends came to 17 bases. This chain's CDR3 is CASSESGAATNEKLFF. CDR3 bases: TGTGCCAGTTCAGAGTCAGGTGCAGCAACTAATGAAAAACTGTTTTTT.

This clonotype came up many times. This chain connects TRBV7-9 to TRBJ2-5; D might be TRBD2 (7 bases). Germline CDR1 reads SEHNR; CDR2 reads FQNEAQ (reference sequence). CDR3 length: 14 amino acids. V lost 6 bases and J 2 bases, leaving 13 bases between the germline ends. The CDR3 sequence: CASSGGGRQETQYF. The CDR3 nucleotides read TGTGCCAGCAGTGGGGGGGGCAGACAAGAGACCCAGTACTTC.

The CDR3: CASSSGLAETYNEQFF. The CDR3 coding sequence is TGCGCCAGCAGCTCGGGACTAGCGGAGACCTACAATGAGCAGTTCTTC. The chain combines TRBV4-1 with TRBJ2-1; 11 positions agree with TRBD2. Trimming removed 5 bases from V and 2 bases from J; junction bases left unmatched: 5. CDR1 and CDR2 from the germline V gene are MGHRA and YSYEKL. This CDR3 spans 16 amino acids.

The chain is built from TRBV20-1 and TRBJ1-1, with D possibly being TRBD1 (5 bases). CDR3 length: 13 residues. The germline V and J ends were trimmed by 5 bases and 0 bases, with 10 bases remaining between them. CDR1 DFQATT and CDR2 SNEGSKA come from the germline V gene (reference sequence). In nucleotides, the CDR3 is TGCAGTGCTCGGACACTTTTGAACACTGAAGCTTTCTTT. It is translated as CSARTLLNTEAFF.

This clonotype was seen a few times. V is TRBV4-3 and J is TRBJ2-5; 7 positions match TRBD1. This CDR3 spans 15 amino acids. Germline V gives CDR1 LGHNA, CDR2 YSLEER. V dropped 0 bases and J dropped 5; count of bases not matched to a gene: 6. The CDR3, as DNA: TGCGCCAGCAGCCAAGATTTCCAGGGGGAGGAGACCCAGTACTTC. Translated: CASSQDFQGEETQYF.

This clonotype was detected a few times. The V and J genes are TRBV6-2 or TRBV6-3 and TRBJ2-1; tentatively, D is TRBD2 (6 bases). The CDR3 spans 13 residues. V was shortened by 2 bases and J by 6 bases, with 8 bases between the two germline ends. Germline CDR1 reads MNHEY; CDR2 reads SVGEGT. CDR3 region: CASSYAGPNEQFF. CDR3 sequence (DNA): TGTGCCAGCAGTTACGCGGGACCCAATGAGCAGTTCTTC.

This clonotype has a handful of counts. V is TRBV6-5 and J is TRBJ2-7; weak D call: TRBD2 (6 bases). Deletions cut 4 bases from V and 3 bases from J, with 16 bases between. The germline CDR1 and CDR2 sequences are MNHEY and SVGAGI. This CDR3 has 15 residues. This CDR3 is CASSSGTVYGYEQYF. CDR3 coding DNA: TGTGCCAGCAGTTCCGGGACTGTGTATGGCTACGAGCAGTACTTC.

V and J are TRBV11-2 and TRBJ2-1; D unclear. CDR1 and CDR2 from the germline V gene are SGHAT and FQNNGV. V dropped 5 bases and J dropped 0 bases, with 11 bases sitting between them. The CDR3 loop spans 15 amino acids. The CDR3 region has the DNA TGTGCCAGCAGCGGCAGCCAACGCTCCTACAATGAGCAGTTCTTC. It specifies CASSGSQRSYNEQFF.

V and J are TRBV30 and TRBJ1-1; D not certain. The CDR3 runs to 13 residues. V was cut by 0 bases and J by 5 bases, with 10 bases left in between. Germline loops: CDR1 GTSNPN, CDR2 SVGIG (reference sequence). The CDR3 coding sequence is TGTGCCTGGAGTGTAAGAAGAGGGACTGAAGCTTTCTTT. Translation: CAWSVRRGTEAFF.